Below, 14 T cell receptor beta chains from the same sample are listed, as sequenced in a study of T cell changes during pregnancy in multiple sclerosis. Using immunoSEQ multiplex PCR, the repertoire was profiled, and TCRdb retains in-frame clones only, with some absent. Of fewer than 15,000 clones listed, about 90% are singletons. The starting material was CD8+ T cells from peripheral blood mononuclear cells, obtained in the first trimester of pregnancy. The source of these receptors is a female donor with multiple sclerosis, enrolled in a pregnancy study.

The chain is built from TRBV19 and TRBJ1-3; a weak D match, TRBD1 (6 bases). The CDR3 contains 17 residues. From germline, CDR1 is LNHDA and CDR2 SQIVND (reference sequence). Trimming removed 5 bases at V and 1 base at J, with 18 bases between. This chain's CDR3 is CASSGLGDTLSGNTIYF. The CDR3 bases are TGTGCCAGTAGTGGGCTCGGGGACACCTTATCTGGAAACACCATATATTTT.

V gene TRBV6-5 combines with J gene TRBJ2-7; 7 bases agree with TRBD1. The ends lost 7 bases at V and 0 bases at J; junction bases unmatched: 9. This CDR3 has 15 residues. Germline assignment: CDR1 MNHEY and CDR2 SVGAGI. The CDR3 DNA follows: TGTGCCAGCAAGACGAGGGACAGACCCTCCTACGAGCAGTACTTC. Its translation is CASKTRDRPSYEQYF.

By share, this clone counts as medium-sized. CDR3 DNA: TGTGCCAGCAGTGAAACATTAACAGGGGGCTTTGGCTACACCTTC. This encodes CASSETLTGGFGYTF. The chain has TRBV6-1 and TRBJ1-2, with TRBD1 identical over 9 bases. Germline V CDR1 and CDR2: MNHNS, SASEGT. This CDR3 comprises 15 residues. J gave up 7 bases and V 2 bases, and 8 bases lay outside the gene matches.

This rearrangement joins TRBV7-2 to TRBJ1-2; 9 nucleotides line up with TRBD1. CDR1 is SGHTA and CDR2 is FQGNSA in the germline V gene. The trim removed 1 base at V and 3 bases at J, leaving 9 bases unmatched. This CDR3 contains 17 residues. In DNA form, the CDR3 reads TGTGCCAGCAGCTTAGATACGGCCACAGGGGGCCACTATGGCTACACCTTC. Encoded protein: CASSLDTATGGHYGYTF.

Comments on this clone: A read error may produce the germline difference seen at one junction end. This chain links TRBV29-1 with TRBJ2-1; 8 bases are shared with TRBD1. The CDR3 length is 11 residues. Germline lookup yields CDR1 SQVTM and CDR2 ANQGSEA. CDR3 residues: CSVEDGTGSVF. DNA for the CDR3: TGCAGCGTTGAAGATGGGACAGGTTCGGTCTTC.

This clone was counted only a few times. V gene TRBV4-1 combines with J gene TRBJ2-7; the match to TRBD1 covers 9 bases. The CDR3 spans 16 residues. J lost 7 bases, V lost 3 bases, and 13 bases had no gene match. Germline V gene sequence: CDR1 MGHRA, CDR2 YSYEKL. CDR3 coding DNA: TGCGCCAGCAGCCAGGGACCGGGACAGGGATCGTGGGAGCAGTACTTC. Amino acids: CASSQGPGQGSWEQYF.

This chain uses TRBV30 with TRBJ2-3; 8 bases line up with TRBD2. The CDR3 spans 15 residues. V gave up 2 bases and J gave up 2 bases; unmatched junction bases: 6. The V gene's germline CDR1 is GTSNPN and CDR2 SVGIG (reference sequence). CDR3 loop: CAWSPSSGYTDTQYF. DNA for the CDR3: TGTGCCTGGAGTCCTTCTAGCGGGTACACAGATACGCAGTATTTT.

The CDR3 reads CASSLGGTAEAFF. CDR3 coding DNA: TGTGCCAGCAGCTTAGGAGGGACCGCTGAAGCTTTCTTT. V is TRBV5-6 and J is TRBJ1-1; perhaps TRBD1 as D (5 bases). V was shortened by 2 bases and J by 6 bases, with 11 bases between the two germline ends. The CDR3 extends over 13 amino acids. Per the germline V gene, CDR1 is SGHDT and CDR2 is YYEEEE.

The CDR3 bases are TGTGCCAGCAGCTCGGGACAGGGGGTGAACACTGAAGCTTTCTTT. This encodes CASSSGQGVNTEAFF. The genes are TRBV7-8 and TRBJ1-1, with 11 bases fitting TRBD1. CDR1 is SGHVS, CDR2 FQNEAQ, per germline. The V gene end was trimmed by 4 bases and the J gene end by 0 bases; junction bases not matched to a gene: 1. The CDR3 totals 15 residues.

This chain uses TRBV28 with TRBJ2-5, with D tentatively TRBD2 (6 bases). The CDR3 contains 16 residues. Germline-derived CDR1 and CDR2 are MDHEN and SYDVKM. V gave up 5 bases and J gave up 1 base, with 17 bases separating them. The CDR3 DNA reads TGTGCCAGCAGTCCAGGGAGTGGGGGGTCCCAAGAGACCCAGTACTTC. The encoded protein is CASSPGSGGSQETQYF.

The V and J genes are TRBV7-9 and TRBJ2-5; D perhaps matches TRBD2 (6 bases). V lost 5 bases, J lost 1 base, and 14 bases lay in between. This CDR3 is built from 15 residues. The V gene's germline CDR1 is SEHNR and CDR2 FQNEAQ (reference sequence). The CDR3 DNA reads TGTGCCAGCAGCCCCCTTGGGGGGAGCCAAGAGACCCAGTACTTC. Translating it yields CASSPLGGSQETQYF.

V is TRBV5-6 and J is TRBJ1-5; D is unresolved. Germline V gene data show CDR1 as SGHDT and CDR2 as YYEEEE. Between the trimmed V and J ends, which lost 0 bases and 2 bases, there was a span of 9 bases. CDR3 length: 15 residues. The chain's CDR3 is CASSLAGVGNQPQHF. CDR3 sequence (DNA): TGTGCCAGCAGCTTGGCCGGTGTGGGCAATCAGCCCCAGCATTTT.

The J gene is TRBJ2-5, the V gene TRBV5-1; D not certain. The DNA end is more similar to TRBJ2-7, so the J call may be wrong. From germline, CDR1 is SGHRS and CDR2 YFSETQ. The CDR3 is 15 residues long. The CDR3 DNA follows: TGCGCCAGCAGCTTGAGCGCCCTGAGCCCCTTCGAGCAGTACTTC. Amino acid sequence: CASSLSALSPFEQYF.

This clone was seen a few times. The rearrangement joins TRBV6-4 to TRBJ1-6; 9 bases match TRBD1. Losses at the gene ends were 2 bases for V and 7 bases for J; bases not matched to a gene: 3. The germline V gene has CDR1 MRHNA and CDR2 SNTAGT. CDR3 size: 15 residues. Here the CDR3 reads CASSDATGGNSPLHF. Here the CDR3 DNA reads TGTGCCAGCAGTGACGCGACAGGGGGGAATTCACCCCTCCACTTT.